Below, 14 T cell receptor beta chains from the same sample are listed, as sequenced in a study of OX40 agonist ivuxolimab in advanced cancers. Libraries were prepared by immunoSEQ multiplex PCR; TCRdb keeps only in-frame clonotypes and omits some of them. The table shows about 36,000 clones, with less than 85% occurring only once. The sequenced sample was CD4+ or CD8+ T cells sorted from blood, obtained in a trial of the OX40 agonist ivuxolimab. The receptors here all came from an adult with an advanced solid tumor such as melanoma, head and neck, liver or kidney cancer.

The V call is TRBV28, the J call TRBJ2-1; possibly TRBD2 for D (5 bases). Germline V gene sequence: CDR1 MDHEN, CDR2 SYDVKM. Trimming took 6 bases from V and 6 from J, leaving 15 bases between them. The CDR3 contains 14 residues. CDR3 amino acids: CASRSSADFNEQFF. The CDR3 nucleotides are TGTGCCAGCAGATCCTCAGCGGATTTCAATGAGCAGTTCTTC.

This chain uses TRBV2 with TRBJ1-2, with TRBD1 identical over 11 bases. Trimming cost V 3 bases and J 4 bases; bases outside gene matches: 4. The CDR3 consists of 15 residues. Germline CDR1 reads SNHLY; CDR2 reads FYNNEI. CDR3 sequence reads: CASSEWTGGVYGYTF. CDR3 DNA: TGTGCCAGCAGTGAGTGGACAGGGGGCGTCTATGGCTACACCTTC. Using reference TRBV2 and TRBJ1-2 for the parts outside the CDR3, the full variable domain is EPEVTQTPSHQVTQMGQEVILRCVPISNHLYFYWYRQILGQKVEFLVSFYNNEISEKSEIFDDQFSVERPDGSNFTLKIRSTKLEDSAMYFCASSEWTGGVYGYTFGSGTRLTVV.

This clone was recorded a few times. The chain uses TRBV6-5 and TRBJ2-5, with D perhaps matching TRBD2 (6 bases). Germline loops: CDR1 MNHEY, CDR2 SVGAGI. The V and J ends lost 1 base and 3 bases respectively, with 12 bases between them. The CDR3 is 15 residues long. The DNA of the CDR3 is TGTGCCAGCAGTTACTACTCGGCTAGCGAAGAGACCCAGTACTTC. It encodes CASSYYSASEETQYF.

V usage is TRBV7-9 and J usage is TRBJ1-1; possibly TRBD1 for D (5 bases). The CDR3 runs 13 residues. Germline CDR1 SEHNR, CDR2 FQNEAQ (reference sequence). V was cut by 5 bases and J by 4 bases, with 11 bases left in between. The CDR3, as DNA: TGTGCCAGCAGCCGCTGGGGCACCACTGAAGCTTTCTTT. Amino acids: CASSRWGTTEAFF.

The rearrangement links TRBV15 to TRBJ2-7, with 12 bases aligning to TRBD2. Germline values: CDR1 LNHNV, CDR2 YYDKDF (reference sequence). The CDR3 contains 18 residues. V shed 1 base, J shed 5 bases, and the junction held 12 bases outside the gene matches. In nucleotides, the CDR3 is TGTGCCACCAGCAGAGGTCTAGCGGGAGGGCCCTCTCGGAACGAGCAGTACTTC. Translating it yields CATSRGLAGGPSRNEQYF. The variable domain in full, completed from reference TRBV15 and TRBJ2-7, reads DAMVIQNPRYQVTQFGKPVTLSCSQTLNHNVMYWYQQKSSQAPKLLFHYYDKDFNNEADTPDNFQSRRPNTSFCFLDIRSPGLGDTAMYLCATSRGLAGGPSRNEQYFGPGTRLTVT.

The chain recombines TRBV4-2 with TRBJ2-7; a weak D match, TRBD2 (6 bases). CDR3 size: 16 residues. Germline loops: CDR1 LGHNA, CDR2 YNFKEQ. Trimming shortened V by 0 bases and J by 0 bases, and 12 bases separated the two germline ends. CDR3 sequence reads: CASSQESTGLSYEQYF. The CDR3 DNA follows: TGTGCCAGCAGCCAAGAGTCTACGGGACTCTCCTACGAGCAGTACTTC.

This sequence joins TRBV7-9 and TRBJ2-5, with 8 bases lining up with TRBD1. This CDR3 spans 16 amino acids. CDR1 and CDR2 from the germline V gene are SEHNR and FQNEAQ (reference sequence). V shed 5 bases, J shed 1 base, and the junction held 9 bases outside the gene matches. The CDR3 region has the DNA TGTGCCAGCAGCGGGGACAGGCGCCTCCGCCAAGAGACCCAGTACTTC. Its translation: CASSGDRRLRQETQYF.

The J gene is TRBJ2-5, the V gene TRBV11-2; the D is unclear. Germline V gene data show CDR1 as SGHAT and CDR2 as FQNNGV. The CDR3 contains 15 residues. V was pared by 1 base and J by 4 bases, with 13 bases between. In nucleotides, the CDR3 is TGTGCCAGCAGCTTAGTAAGGATAGGTGGAGAGACCCAGTACTTC. This translates into CASSLVRIGGETQYF.

J is TRBJ1-6 and V is TRBV4-1; D unresolved. The germline V and J ends were trimmed by 0 bases and 7 bases, with 4 bases remaining between them. The germline V gene has CDR1 MGHRA and CDR2 YSYEKL. This CDR3 is built from 13 residues. The CDR3: CASSQDANSPLHF. CDR3 coding DNA: TGCGCCAGCAGCCAAGATGCAAATTCACCCCTCCACTTT.

J is TRBJ2-3 and V is TRBV28, with no clear D. The CDR3 has 17 residues. V was cut by 3 bases and J by 2 bases, with 18 bases left in between. Germline lookup yields CDR1 MDHEN and CDR2 SYDVKM. The CDR3 here is CASSFNGEDWDTDTQYF. In nucleotides, the CDR3 is TGTGCCAGCAGTTTCAACGGCGAGGATTGGGACACAGATACGCAGTATTTT.

This chain connects TRBV10-3 to TRBJ2-7; 8 bases map to TRBD1. Germline-derived CDR1 and CDR2 are ENHRY and SYGVKD. V was clipped by 10 bases and J by 4 bases; unmatched bases: 3. The length of the CDR3 is 11 residues. The CDR3 here is CATGGPYEQYF. The DNA for the CDR3 is TGTGCCACAGGGGGCCCGTACGAGCAGTACTTC.

The gene calls are TRBV6-1 and TRBJ2-7; 9 nucleotides align to TRBD1. The CDR3 is 15 residues long. Per the germline V gene, CDR1 is MNHNS and CDR2 is SASEGT. V lost 6 bases and J lost 1; bases outside the gene matches: 7. CDR3 sequence (DNA): TGTGCCAGCAGGGGAGGACAGGGGATTTCCTACGAGCAGTACTTC. As protein: CASRGGQGISYEQYF.

This chain joins TRBV11-3 and TRBJ1-2; weak D call: TRBD1 (6 bases). Trimming took off 5 bases at V and 7 bases at J, with 11 bases between the two ends. The CDR3 spans 12 residues. From germline, CDR1 is SGHNT and CDR2 YENEEA. CDR3 loop: CASSEGGGGYTF. The CDR3, as DNA: TGTGCCAGCAGCGAAGGGGGTGGTGGCTACACCTTC.

V usage is TRBV7-9 and J usage is TRBJ2-3; 10 nucleotides agree with TRBD2. The CDR3 runs 19 residues. Germline V gene data show CDR1 as SEHNR and CDR2 as FQNEAQ (reference sequence). V dropped 4 bases and J dropped 4; count of bases not matched to a gene: 17. The CDR3 reads CASSSQELPGLASADTQYF. The CDR3 DNA follows: TGTGCCAGCAGCTCGCAAGAACTTCCGGGACTAGCGAGTGCAGATACGCAGTATTTT.